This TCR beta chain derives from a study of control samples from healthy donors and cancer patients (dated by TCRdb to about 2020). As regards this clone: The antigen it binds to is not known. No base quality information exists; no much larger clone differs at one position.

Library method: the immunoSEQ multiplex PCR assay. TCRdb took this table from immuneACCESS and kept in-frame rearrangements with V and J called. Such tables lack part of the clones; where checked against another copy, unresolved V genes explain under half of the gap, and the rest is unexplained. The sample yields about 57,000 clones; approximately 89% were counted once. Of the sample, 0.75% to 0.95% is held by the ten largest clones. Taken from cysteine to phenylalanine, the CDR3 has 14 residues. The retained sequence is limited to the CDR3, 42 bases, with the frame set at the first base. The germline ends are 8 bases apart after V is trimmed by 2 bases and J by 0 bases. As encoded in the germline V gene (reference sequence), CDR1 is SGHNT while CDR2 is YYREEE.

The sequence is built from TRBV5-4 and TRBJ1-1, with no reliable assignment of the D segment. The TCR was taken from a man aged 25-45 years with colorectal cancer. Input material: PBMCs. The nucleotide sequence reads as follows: TGTGCCAGCAGCTTAGAAGGGATGAACACTGAAGCTTTCTTT. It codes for CASSLEGMNTEAFF.